This is a list of T cell receptor beta chains from one sample in a study of blood T cells in healthy people across ages. TCRdb re-analysed the 5' RACE reads in MiXCR, keeping a single row per CDR3 protein. The sample includes about 640,000 distinct CDR3 sequences, 45% to 65% of them seen just once. Sequences were obtained from blood. These receptors were taken from a man aged 60 to 69 in good health. Both conserved end residues are part of each CDR3. The D gene is left open where the match is weak. Clone size, where shown, is once, few, many, or a class for clones that have expanded.

V	size	J	D	DNA	CDR3
TRBV10-3	NA	TRBJ1-5	NA	TGTGCCATCAGTGAGCAGCAGGGCTACAATCAGCCCCAGCATTTT	CAISEQQGYNQPQHF
TRBV5-1	NA	TRBJ2-7	TRBD2	TGCGCCAGCAGCACCCGGGGGGGGACCTACGAGCAGTACTTC	CASSTRGGTYEQYF
TRBV6-1	few	TRBJ2-4	NA	TGTGCCAGCCGATCACAGGGAGGGTACAAAAACATTCAGTACTTC	CASRSQGGYKNIQYF
TRBV12-3/TRBV12-4	NA	TRBJ2-1	NA	TGTGCCAGCAGTTTAGGGGCCGCTCACTACAATGAGCAGTTCTTC	CASSLGAAHYNEQFF
TRBV5-1	NA	TRBJ1-1	NA	TGCGCCAGCAGCTTGGAGCCGGGCCTGGGAGCTTTCTTT	CASSLEPGLGAFF
TRBV10-3	NA	TRBJ2-1	NA	TGTGCCATCAGAGGATGGGACGCGCCAAACAATGAGCAGTTCTTC	CAIRGWDAPNNEQFF
TRBV3-1	few	TRBJ2-3	NA	TGTGCCAGCAGCCAAGGTGACTTCCAGTTATCAGATACGCAGTATTTT	CASSQGDFQLSDTQYF
TRBV5-1	NA	TRBJ2-4	TRBD2	TGCGCCAGCAGCTTGGAAGGACTAGCGGGGGGCCCCAAAAACATTCAGTACTTC	CASSLEGLAGGPKNIQYF
TRBV29-1	NA	TRBJ1-1	NA	TGCAGCGTGGTGGCGTTTGAAGCTTTCTTT	CSVVAFEAFF
TRBV6-2/TRBV6-3	NA	TRBJ2-3	NA	TGTGCCAGCACCCTGGACGGGGACACAGATGCGCAGTATTTT	CASTLDGDTDAQYF
TRBV11-2	NA	TRBJ2-1	NA	TGTGCCAGCAGCCCCGTATTGAATGAGCAGTTCTTC	CASSPVLNEQFF